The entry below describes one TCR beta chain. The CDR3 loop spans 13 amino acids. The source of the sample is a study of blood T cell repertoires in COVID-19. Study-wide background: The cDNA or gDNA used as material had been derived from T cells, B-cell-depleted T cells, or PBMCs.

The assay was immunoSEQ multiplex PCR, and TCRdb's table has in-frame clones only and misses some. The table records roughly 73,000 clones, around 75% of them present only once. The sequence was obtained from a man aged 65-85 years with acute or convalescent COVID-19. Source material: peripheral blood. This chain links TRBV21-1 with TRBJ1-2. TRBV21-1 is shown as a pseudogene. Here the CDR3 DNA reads TGTGCCAGCAGCAAACAAGGGAGGGAAGGCTACACCTTC. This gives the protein CASSKQGREGYTF.